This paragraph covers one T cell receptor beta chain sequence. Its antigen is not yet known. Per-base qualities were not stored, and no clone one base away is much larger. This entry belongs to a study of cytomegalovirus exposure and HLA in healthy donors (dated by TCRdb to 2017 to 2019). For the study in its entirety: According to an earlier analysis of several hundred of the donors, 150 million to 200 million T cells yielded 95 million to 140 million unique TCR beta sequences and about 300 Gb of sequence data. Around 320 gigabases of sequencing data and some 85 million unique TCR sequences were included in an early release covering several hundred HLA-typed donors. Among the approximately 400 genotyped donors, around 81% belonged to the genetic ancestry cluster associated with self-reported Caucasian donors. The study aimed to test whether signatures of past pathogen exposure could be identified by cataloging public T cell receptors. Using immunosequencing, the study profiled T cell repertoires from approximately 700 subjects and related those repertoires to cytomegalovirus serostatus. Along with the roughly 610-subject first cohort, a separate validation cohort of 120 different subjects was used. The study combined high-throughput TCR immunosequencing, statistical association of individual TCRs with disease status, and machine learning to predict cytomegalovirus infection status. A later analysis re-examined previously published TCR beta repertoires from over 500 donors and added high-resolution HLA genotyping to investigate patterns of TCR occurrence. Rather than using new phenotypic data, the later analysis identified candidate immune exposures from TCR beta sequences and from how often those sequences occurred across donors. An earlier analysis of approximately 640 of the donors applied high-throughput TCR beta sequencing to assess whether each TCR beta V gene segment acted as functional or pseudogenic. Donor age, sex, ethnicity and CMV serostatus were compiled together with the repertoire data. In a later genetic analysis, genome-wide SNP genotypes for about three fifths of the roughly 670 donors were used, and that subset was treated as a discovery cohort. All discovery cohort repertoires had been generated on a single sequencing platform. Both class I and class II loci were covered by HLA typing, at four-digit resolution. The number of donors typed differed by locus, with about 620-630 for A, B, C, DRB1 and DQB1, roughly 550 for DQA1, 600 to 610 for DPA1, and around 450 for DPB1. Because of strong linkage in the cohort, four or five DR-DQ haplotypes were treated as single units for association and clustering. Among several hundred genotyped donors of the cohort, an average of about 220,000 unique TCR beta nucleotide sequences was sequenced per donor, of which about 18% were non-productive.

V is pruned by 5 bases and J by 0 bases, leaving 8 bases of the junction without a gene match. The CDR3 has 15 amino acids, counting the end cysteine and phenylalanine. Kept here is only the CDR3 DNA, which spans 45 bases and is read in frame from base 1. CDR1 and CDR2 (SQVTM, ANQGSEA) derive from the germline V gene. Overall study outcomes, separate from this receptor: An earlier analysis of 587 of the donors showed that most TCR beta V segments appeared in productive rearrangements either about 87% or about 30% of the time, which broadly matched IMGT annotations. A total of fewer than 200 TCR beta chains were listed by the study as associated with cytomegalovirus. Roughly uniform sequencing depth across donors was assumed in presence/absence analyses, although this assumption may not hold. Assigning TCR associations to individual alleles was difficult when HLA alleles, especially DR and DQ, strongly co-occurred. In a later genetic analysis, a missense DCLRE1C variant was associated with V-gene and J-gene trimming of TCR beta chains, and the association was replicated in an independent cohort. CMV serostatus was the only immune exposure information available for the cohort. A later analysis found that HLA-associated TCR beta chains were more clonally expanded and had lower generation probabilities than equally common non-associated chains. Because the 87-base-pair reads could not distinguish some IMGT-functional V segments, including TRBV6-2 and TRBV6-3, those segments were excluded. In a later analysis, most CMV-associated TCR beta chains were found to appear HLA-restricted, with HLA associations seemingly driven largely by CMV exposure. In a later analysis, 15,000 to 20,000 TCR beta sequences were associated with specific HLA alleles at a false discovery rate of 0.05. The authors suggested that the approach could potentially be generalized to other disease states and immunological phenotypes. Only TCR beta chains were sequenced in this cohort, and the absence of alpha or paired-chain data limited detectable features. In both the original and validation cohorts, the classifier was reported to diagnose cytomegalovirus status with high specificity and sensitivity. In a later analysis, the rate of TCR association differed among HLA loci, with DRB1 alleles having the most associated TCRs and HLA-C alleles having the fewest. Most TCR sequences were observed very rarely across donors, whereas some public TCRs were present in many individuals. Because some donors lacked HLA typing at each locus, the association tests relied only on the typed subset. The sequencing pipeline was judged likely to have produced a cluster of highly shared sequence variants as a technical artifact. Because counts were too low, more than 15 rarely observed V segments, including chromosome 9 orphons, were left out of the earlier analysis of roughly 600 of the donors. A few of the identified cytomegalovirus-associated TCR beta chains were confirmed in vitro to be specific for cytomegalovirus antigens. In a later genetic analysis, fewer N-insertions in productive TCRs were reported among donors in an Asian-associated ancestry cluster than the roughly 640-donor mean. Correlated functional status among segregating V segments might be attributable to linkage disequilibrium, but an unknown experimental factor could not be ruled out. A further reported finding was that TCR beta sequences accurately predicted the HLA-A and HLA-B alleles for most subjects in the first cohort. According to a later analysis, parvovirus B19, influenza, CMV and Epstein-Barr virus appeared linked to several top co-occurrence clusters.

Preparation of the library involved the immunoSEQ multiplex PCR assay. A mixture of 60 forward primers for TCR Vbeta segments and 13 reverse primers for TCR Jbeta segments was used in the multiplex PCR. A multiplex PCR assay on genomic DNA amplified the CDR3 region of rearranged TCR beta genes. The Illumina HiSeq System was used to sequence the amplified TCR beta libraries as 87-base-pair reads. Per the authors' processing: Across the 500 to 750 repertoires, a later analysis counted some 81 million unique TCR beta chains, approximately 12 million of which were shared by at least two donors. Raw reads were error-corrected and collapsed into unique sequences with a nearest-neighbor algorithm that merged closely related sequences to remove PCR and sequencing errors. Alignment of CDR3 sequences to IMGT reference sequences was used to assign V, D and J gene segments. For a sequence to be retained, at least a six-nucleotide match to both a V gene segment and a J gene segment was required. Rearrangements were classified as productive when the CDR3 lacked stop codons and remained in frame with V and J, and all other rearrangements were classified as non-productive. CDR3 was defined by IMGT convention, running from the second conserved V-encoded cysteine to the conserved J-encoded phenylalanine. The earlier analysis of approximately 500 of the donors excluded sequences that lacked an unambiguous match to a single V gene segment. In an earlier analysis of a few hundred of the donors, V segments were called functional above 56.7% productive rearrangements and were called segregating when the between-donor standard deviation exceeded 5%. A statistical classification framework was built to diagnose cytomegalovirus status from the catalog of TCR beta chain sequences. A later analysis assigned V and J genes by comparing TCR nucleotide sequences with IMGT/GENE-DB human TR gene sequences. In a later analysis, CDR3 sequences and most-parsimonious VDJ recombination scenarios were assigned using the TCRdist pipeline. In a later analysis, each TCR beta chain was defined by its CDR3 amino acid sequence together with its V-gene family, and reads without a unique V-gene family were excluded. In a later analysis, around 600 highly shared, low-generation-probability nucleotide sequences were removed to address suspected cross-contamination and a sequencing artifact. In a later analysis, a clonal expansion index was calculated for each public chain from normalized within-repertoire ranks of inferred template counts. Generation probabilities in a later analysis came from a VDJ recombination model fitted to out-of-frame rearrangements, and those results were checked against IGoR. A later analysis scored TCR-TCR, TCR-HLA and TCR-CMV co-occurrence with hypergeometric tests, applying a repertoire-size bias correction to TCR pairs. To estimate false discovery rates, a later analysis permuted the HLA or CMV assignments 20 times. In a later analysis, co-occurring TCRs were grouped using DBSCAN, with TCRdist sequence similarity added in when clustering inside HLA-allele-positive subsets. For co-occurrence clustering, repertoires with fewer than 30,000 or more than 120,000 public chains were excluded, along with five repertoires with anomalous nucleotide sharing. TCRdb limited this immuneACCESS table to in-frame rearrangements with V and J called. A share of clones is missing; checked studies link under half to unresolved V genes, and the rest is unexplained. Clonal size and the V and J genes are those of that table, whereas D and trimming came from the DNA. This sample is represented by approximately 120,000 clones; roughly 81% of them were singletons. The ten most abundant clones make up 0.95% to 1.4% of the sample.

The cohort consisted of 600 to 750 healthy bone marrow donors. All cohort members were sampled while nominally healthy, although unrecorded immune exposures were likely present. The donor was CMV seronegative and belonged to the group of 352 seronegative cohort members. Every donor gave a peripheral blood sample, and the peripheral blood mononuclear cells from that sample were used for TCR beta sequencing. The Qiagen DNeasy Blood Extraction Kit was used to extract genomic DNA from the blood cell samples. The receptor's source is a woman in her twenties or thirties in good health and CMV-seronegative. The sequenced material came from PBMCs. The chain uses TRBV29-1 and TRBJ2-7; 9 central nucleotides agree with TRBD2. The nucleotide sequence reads TGCAGCGTTAGTAGCGGGAGATGGGGCTCCTACGAGCAGTACTTC. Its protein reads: CSVSSGRWGSYEQYF.